The 2 T cell receptor beta chains in this list originate from one sample, sequenced in a study of T-cell memory formation after mild COVID-19. TCRdb re-called the 5' RACE reads through MiXCR, storing one row per CDR3 protein. The data contain 560,000 or so distinct CDR3 sequences, about 18% of them singletons. The specimen was PBMCs or a T cell subset sorted from them (not recorded which). These TCRs come from an adult woman who had mild COVID-19 (a few samples of this study predate the infection). Cell type and time point are not known.

The table lists this clonotype with a few counts. This sequence joins TRBV24-1 and TRBJ2-2; possible D gene TRBD1, 6 bases. There are 16 residues in the CDR3. Trimming cost V 5 bases and J 1 base, with 13 bases left between them. CDR1 KGHDR and CDR2 SFDVKD come from the germline V gene. The CDR3 region has the DNA TGTGCCACCAGTGGACCGGGACAACGGAACACCGGGGAGCTGTTTTTT. It codes for CATSGPGQRNTGELFF.

This clonotype occurred a few times. The chain uses TRBV6-2 or TRBV6-3 and TRBJ2-6; perhaps TRBD1 as D (5 bases). The germline gives CDR1 MNHEY, CDR2 SVGEGT. This CDR3 has 11 amino acids. The V end was cut by 6 bases, the J end by 16 bases, with 13 bases between. This chain's CDR3 is CASSPGHPLTF. The DNA for the CDR3 is TGTGCCAGCAGCCCCGGACATCCTCTGACTTTC.